The next 9 T cell receptor beta chains were all read from a single sample in a study of identical twins. TCRdb called the 5' RACE reads again in MiXCR, with one record for every CDR3 protein. The table records fewer than 550,000 distinct CDR3 sequences, around 15% of them present only once. These data also featured in a second study, about yellow fever vaccine responses in identical twins.

Input material: CD4+ T cells sorted from blood. The source is a woman aged 18-35 years in good health.

This clonotype was recorded at least ten times. This chain uses TRBV5-1 with TRBJ2-1, with D perhaps matching TRBD2 (7 bases). The CDR3 contains 16 residues. Trimming took 4 bases from V and 5 from J, leaving 19 bases between them. Germline V gene lookup returns CDR1 SGHRS and CDR2 YFSETQ. The CDR3: CASSPSTGGLHNEQFF. CDR3 DNA: TGCGCCAGCAGCCCTAGTACGGGGGGCCTACACAATGAGCAGTTCTTC. Full variable domain (outside the CDR3, taken from reference TRBV5-1 and TRBJ2-1): KAGVTQTPRYLIKTRGQQVTLSCSPISGHRSVSWYQQTPGQGLQFLFEYFSETQRNKGNFPGRFSGRQFSNSRSEMNVSTLELGDSALYLCASSPSTGGLHNEQFFGPGTRLTVL.

This clonotype was seen many times. This chain connects TRBV14 to TRBJ2-2, with 12 positions matching TRBD2. The CDR3 runs to 15 residues. Trimming took 5 bases from V and 7 from J; bases not matched to a gene: 5. In germline, CDR1 is SGHDN, CDR2 FVKESK. The CDR3 loop reads CASSSGLAGGGELFF. CDR3 coding DNA: TGTGCCAGCAGCTCGGGACTAGCGGGCGGCGGGGAGCTGTTTTTT.

The chain recombines TRBV2 with TRBJ2-7, with D possibly TRBD1 on 5 matching bases. In germline, CDR1 is SNHLY, CDR2 FYNNEI. The CDR3 has 13 amino acids. Deletions cut 7 bases from V and 1 base from J, with 11 bases between. The CDR3 sequence: CASTETVSYEQYF. DNA for the CDR3: TGTGCCAGCACCGAGACAGTTTCCTACGAGCAGTACTTC.

The CDR3 spells CASSRSTSGGGLWEQFF. The CDR3 DNA reads TGCGCCAGCAGCCGTTCCACTAGCGGAGGAGGGTTGTGGGAGCAGTTCTTC. This chain uses TRBV4-1 with TRBJ2-1, with 8 bases matching TRBD2. This CDR3 is built from 17 residues. Germline values: CDR1 MGHRA, CDR2 YSYEKL. Losses at the gene ends were 4 bases for V and 10 bases for J; bases not matched to a gene: 18.

The V and J genes are TRBV15 and TRBJ2-5, with D possibly being TRBD2 (5 bases). This CDR3 region has 14 residues. In germline, CDR1 is LNHNV, CDR2 YYDKDF (reference sequence). V lost 5 bases to trimming and J lost 2 bases, with 12 bases between them. CDR3 residues: CATSRAGSQETQYF. The CDR3 DNA follows: TGTGCCACCAGCCGGGCGGGTAGTCAAGAGACCCAGTACTTC. The whole variable domain, filled in from reference TRBV15 and TRBJ2-5, reads DAMVIQNPRYQVTQFGKPVTLSCSQTLNHNVMYWYQQKSSQAPKLLFHYYDKDFNNEADTPDNFQSRRPNTSFCFLDIRSPGLGDTAMYLCATSRAGSQETQYFGPGTRLLVL.

Details on this clonotype: The junction and the germline gene differ at one end; a read error may be behind it. This chain connects TRBV19 to TRBJ1-1; a possible D gene is TRBD1 (6 bases). This CDR3 comprises 15 residues. The V gene's germline CDR1 is LNHDA and CDR2 SQIVND (reference sequence). CDR3: CASNIATGTYSSAFF. The CDR3 DNA sequence: TGTGCCAGTAATATAGCCACCGGGACATATAGCTCGGCTTTCTTT.

This chain connects TRBV6-5 to TRBJ2-1; D possibly uses TRBD1 or TRBD2 (6 bases each). The CDR3 runs to 19 residues. V was shortened by 2 bases and J by 1 base, with 21 bases between the two germline ends. CDR1 is MNHEY and CDR2 is SVGAGI in the germline V gene. The CDR3 DNA reads as TGTGCCAGCAGTTACAGGCTAGGGGGGAGTCTTAGGTCCTACAATGAGCAGTTCTTC. Amino acids: CASSYRLGGSLRSYNEQFF.

This clonotype has a handful of counts. The V and J genes are TRBV5-6 and TRBJ2-1, with TRBD2 matching 11 bases. With 4 bases clipped from V and 8 bases from J, the junction kept 11 bases outside the gene matches. This CDR3 is 16 amino acids long. Germline V gene sequence: CDR1 SGHDT, CDR2 YYEEEE. In DNA form, the CDR3 reads TGTGCCAGCAGCCCATGCCTCACTAGCGGGAGCTATGAGCAGTTCTTC. The encoded protein is CASSPCLTSGSYEQFF.

V is TRBV27 and J is TRBJ2-7; 14 nucleotides line up with TRBD2. The germline gives CDR1 MNHEY, CDR2 SMNVEV (reference sequence). The CDR3 runs 15 residues. With 6 bases clipped from V and 6 bases from J, the junction kept 7 bases outside the gene matches. CDR3 region: CASRAGTSGRSEQYF. In DNA, the CDR3 is TGTGCCAGCAGAGCCGGGACTAGCGGGAGATCCGAGCAGTACTTC.